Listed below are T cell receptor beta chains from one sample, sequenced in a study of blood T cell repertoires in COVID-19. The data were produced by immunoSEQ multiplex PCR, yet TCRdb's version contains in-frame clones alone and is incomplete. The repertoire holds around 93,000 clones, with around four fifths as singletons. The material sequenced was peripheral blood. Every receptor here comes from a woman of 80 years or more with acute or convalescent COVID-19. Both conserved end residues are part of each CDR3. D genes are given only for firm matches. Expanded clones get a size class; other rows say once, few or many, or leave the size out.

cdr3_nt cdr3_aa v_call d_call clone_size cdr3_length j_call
TGTGCCAGCAGCCCCCGGACAGGGTCCTACGAGCAGTACTTC CASSPRTGSYEQYF TRBV6-5 TRBD1 . 14 TRBJ2-7
TGTGCCAGCAGCAAGAGGGCAGGGGTTAGCAATCAGCCCCAGCATTTT CASSKRAGVSNQPQHF TRBV27 . once 16 TRBJ1-5
TGCGCCAGCAGCTTCACAGAAAAGGTCTCTAATGAGCAGTTCTTC CASSFTEKVSNEQFF TRBV5-1 . . 15 TRBJ2-1
TGTGCCTGGAGAGGTTCCCTCGGGGAGCAGTTCTTC CAWRGSLGEQFF TRBV30 . few 12 TRBJ2-1
TGTGCCAGCAGTTTTGGGCGTGGCAATCAGCCCCAGCATTTT CASSFGRGNQPQHF TRBV6-6 . . 14 TRBJ1-5
TGTGCCAGCAGCCAGGGGGCGCCGGGGGCCAACGTCCTGACTTTC CASSQGAPGANVLTF TRBV6-5 TRBD1 many 15 TRBJ2-6
TGTGCCAGCACCCTTCCCGACAGTCCCCCTAACTATGGCTACACCTTC CASTLPDSPPNYGYTF TRBV28 . . 16 TRBJ1-2
TGTGCCACCCGAGAAACAGGGAGGGGAACTGAAGCTTTCTTT CATRETGRGTEAFF TRBV6-5 . . 14 TRBJ1-1
TGTGCCAGCAGTTTAGTACTCTACAATGAGCAGTTCTTC CASSLVLYNEQFF TRBV12-3/TRBV12-4 . . 13 TRBJ2-1
TGTGCCAGCAGCGGACAGGGAGAGACTGAAGCTTTCTTT CASSGQGETEAFF TRBV7-9 TRBD1 few 13 TRBJ1-1
TGTGCCAGCAGTTACCCTGGGGGGAATTATGGCTACACCTTC CASSYPGGNYGYTF TRBV6-6 . . 14 TRBJ1-2
TGTGCCAGCAGCCGTACGGGACAGTCTTACAATGAGCAGTTCTTC CASSRTGQSYNEQFF TRBV11-2 TRBD1 once 15 TRBJ2-1
TGTGCCAGTAGTCAGGGGATTGGCAATCAGCCCCAGCATTTT CASSQGIGNQPQHF TRBV19 . once 14 TRBJ1-5
TGTGCCAGCAGCGTAGTCAGTGACACTGAAGCTTTCTTT CASSVVSDTEAFF TRBV9 . . 13 TRBJ1-1
TGTGCCAGCAGCTCAGGGGGAGATACGCAGTATTTT CASSSGGDTQYF TRBV7-3 TRBD1 . 12 TRBJ2-3
TGTGCCACCAGCACCGACAGGAAGAAAGCTTTCTTT CATSTDRKKAFF TRBV15 . . 12 TRBJ1-1
TGCGCCAGCAGCCAAGAGTGGACAGGGGGCTACAATGAGCAGTTCTTC CASSQEWTGGYNEQFF TRBV4-3 TRBD1 . 16 TRBJ2-1
TGTGCCAGCAGTTCCATCCTAGCGGGGCACTACAATGAGCAGTTCTTC CASSSILAGHYNEQFF TRBV27 TRBD2 . 16 TRBJ2-1
TGTGCCAGCAGCCCCAGTGGGGCCTTGAACACTGAAGCTTTCTTT CASSPSGALNTEAFF TRBV7-6 . . 15 TRBJ1-1
TGTGCCAGCAGCAGGAGCGGGGTTAACAATGAGCAGTTCTTC CASSRSGVNNEQFF TRBV9 TRBD2 . 14 TRBJ2-1
TGTGCCAGCAGCCTACAGGGTAACTCGAATTCACCCCTCCACTTT CASSLQGNSNSPLHF TRBV3-1/TRBV3-2 . many 15 TRBJ1-6
TGCGCCAGCAGCCAAGACGGGACAGGGAGGGGTTACGGGGAGCTGTTTTTT CASSQDGTGRGYGELFF TRBV4-1 TRBD1 . 17 TRBJ2-2
TGTGCCAGTAGGGACGGTCTAAGGGAGTACACTGAAGCTTTCTTT CASRDGLREYTEAFF TRBV19 . once 15 TRBJ1-1
TGTGCCAGCAGCCTATCGACAACCCAAGAGACCCAGTACTTC CASSLSTTQETQYF TRBV11-1 . . 14 TRBJ2-5
TGTGCCAGTAGTCCCAGGGACAGGGATGCAGGAGAGACCCAGTACTTC CASSPRDRDAGETQYF TRBV19 TRBD1 . 16 TRBJ2-5
TGTGCCAGCAGTGAGAGCAGGGTGGGCAATCAGCCCCAGCATTTT CASSESRVGNQPQHF TRBV25-1 . . 15 TRBJ1-5
TGCGCCAGCAGCTTGGCCGGGACAGACAATGAGCAGTTCTTC CASSLAGTDNEQFF TRBV5-1 TRBD1 . 14 TRBJ2-1
TGTGCCAGCTCACTACAGGGGGGGAACACTGAAGCTTTCTTT CASSLQGGNTEAFF TRBV18 TRBD1 few 14 TRBJ1-1
TGTGCCAGCAGTTTAACAGGGGCTGGGGCCAACGTCCTGACTTTC CASSLTGAGANVLTF TRBV27 TRBD1 . 15 TRBJ2-6
TGTGCCAGCAGCCCTATGGACAGGTGGCGCAACGAGCAGTACTTC CASSPMDRWRNEQYF TRBV7-9 TRBD1 . 15 TRBJ2-7
TGTGCCAGCAGTCTACGACAGGGGGTCACCGGGGAGCTGTTTTTT CASSLRQGVTGELFF TRBV6-5 TRBD1 . 15 TRBJ2-2
TGTGCCAGCAGTTCACGACAGGGGTGGGACACTGAAGCTTTCTTT CASSSRQGWDTEAFF TRBV6-5 TRBD1 . 15 TRBJ1-1
TGTGCCAGTAGTATAGGGTGGGCAGCTGGGACAGATACGCAGTATTTT CASSIGWAAGTDTQYF TRBV19 . . 16 TRBJ2-3
TGTGCCAGCAGCTTAGCGCTTGACAGGGTTACTGGCTACACCTTC CASSLALDRVTGYTF TRBV7-2 TRBD1 . 15 TRBJ1-2
TGTGCCAGCGGGACAGGTGTCCTCTCTGGAAACACCATATATTTT CASGTGVLSGNTIYF TRBV9 TRBD1 . 15 TRBJ1-3
TGTGCCAGCAGCTTTATTAGCGGCAACACCGGGGAGCTGTTTTTT CASSFISGNTGELFF TRBV7-6 . few 15 TRBJ2-2
TGTGCCAGCAGTAGCGAGTTAACCTATGGCTACACCTTC CASSSELTYGYTF TRBV6-5 . . 13 TRBJ1-2
TGTGCCAGCAGTGACAGGTCCATCTACGAGCAGTACTTC CASSDRSIYEQYF TRBV6-1 . . 13 TRBJ2-7
TGTGCCAGCAGCTTCCAGCGGGGGAATGGGGAGCAGTACTTC CASSFQRGNGEQYF TRBV7-2 TRBD2 . 14 TRBJ2-7
TGCAGCGTGGGACAGGGGGCAGCTTTAGCAGATACGCAGTATTTT CSVGQGAALADTQYF TRBV29-1 TRBD1 . 15 TRBJ2-3
TGTGCCAGCCCTGGACAGGGAAACACTGAAGCTTTCTTT CASPGQGNTEAFF TRBV28 TRBD1 few 13 TRBJ1-1
TGTGCCAGCTCACCAACCTTAACAGGGTCCGGGGAGCTGTTTTTT CASSPTLTGSGELFF TRBV18 . . 15 TRBJ2-2
TGTGCCAGCAGTGAAAGGAGGGGAGGACGGTATGGCTACACCTTC CASSERRGGRYGYTF TRBV25-1 . . 15 TRBJ1-2
TGTGCCAGCAGAGAAACAGGGGGCGATGGCTACACCTTC CASRETGGDGYTF TRBV7-9 TRBD1 . 13 TRBJ1-2
TGTGCCAGCAGCCAAATAGGACAGTCTGAAGCTTTCTTT CASSQIGQSEAFF TRBV5-4 . . 13 TRBJ1-1
TGTGCCAGCAGCCCACAGACAGGGCCTCAAGAGACCCAGTACTTC CASSPQTGPQETQYF TRBV7-2 TRBD1 few 15 TRBJ2-5
TGTGCCAGTAGTATAGCCCCGGGACTAGCGGGCGCCTACGAGCAGTACTTC CASSIAPGLAGAYEQYF TRBV19 TRBD2 . 17 TRBJ2-7
TGTGCCAGCAGTTACCTGACAGGGACCTATGAGCAGTTCTTC CASSYLTGTYEQFF TRBV6-5 TRBD1 few 14 TRBJ2-1
TGTGCCAGCAGCCCGACGGAGGTTGGCTCCCGGGGGACCCAGTACTTC CASSPTEVGSRGTQYF TRBV9 . . 16 TRBJ2-5
TGTGCCAGCAGTTTTTGGGGACAGGGTGATGGCTACACCTTC CASSFWGQGDGYTF TRBV28 TRBD1 few 14 TRBJ1-2